Below are 27 T cell receptor beta chains sequenced from a single sample in a study of T cell responses to AZD1222 COVID-19 vaccine. The protocol was immunoSEQ multiplex PCR, while the TCRdb copy is restricted to in-frame clones and leaves out a portion. This table holds some 100,000 clones, around 87% found once. This specimen was peripheral blood, taken 28 days after the second AZD1222 dose. The receptor set was obtained from an adult who received the AZD1222 COVID-19 vaccine.

The chain employs TRBV6-5 and TRBJ1-2, with 8 bases that match TRBD1. Germline trimming cut 4 bases from V and 5 bases from J; bases unmatched to any gene: 12. There are 16 residues in the CDR3. Germline CDR1 and CDR2: MNHEY and SVGAGI. Written as DNA, the CDR3 is TGTGCCAGCAGTTTGGGACTCGGGACAGGTTCTTATGGCTACACCTTC. Residues: CASSLGLGTGSYGYTF.

The rearrangement uses TRBV7-2 and TRBJ2-5; weak D call: TRBD1 (5 bases). The CDR3 runs 14 residues. Germline assignment: CDR1 SGHTA and CDR2 FQGNSA. With 6 bases removed from V and 2 bases from J, the gap between germline ends came to 13 bases. CDR3 nucleotides: TGTGCCAGCAGTCCCACCAGGGCACAAGAGACCCAGTACTTC. This encodes CASSPTRAQETQYF.

The CDR3 DNA reads as TGTGCCAGCAGTTACCCCTCCGTAGGCAATCAGCCCCAGCATTTT. Translated, it gives CASSYPSVGNQPQHF. V is TRBV6-6 and J is TRBJ1-5; D not resolved. V lost 2 bases to trimming and J lost 2 bases, with 10 bases between them. The CDR3 extends over 15 amino acids. In germline, CDR1 is MNHNY, CDR2 SVGAGI (reference sequence).

CDR3 DNA sequence: TGTGCCAGCAGCTTAGATATGGGGGGCGGGTCCTATGGCTACACCTTC. Translation gives CASSLDMGGGSYGYTF. This chain links TRBV11-2 with TRBJ1-2; D may be TRBD1 (6 bases). The V gene lost 0 bases and the J gene lost 4 bases, with 15 bases spanning the gap. Germline loops: CDR1 SGHAT, CDR2 FQNNGV. This CDR3 contains 16 residues.

The V call is TRBV5-1, the J call TRBJ1-2; D is perhaps TRBD1 (6 bases). Trimming shortened V by 0 bases and J by 3 bases, and 9 bases separated the two germline ends. From germline, CDR1 is SGHRS and CDR2 YFSETQ. This CDR3 comprises 14 residues. The CDR3 coding sequence is TGCGCCAGCAGCTTGGAAGGGGGTGACTATGGCTACACCTTC. Translation: CASSLEGGDYGYTF. The whole variable domain, filled in from reference TRBV5-1 and TRBJ1-2, reads KAGVTQTPRYLIKTRGQQVTLSCSPISGHRSVSWYQQTPGQGLQFLFEYFSETQRNKGNFPGRFSGRQFSNSRSEMNVSTLELGDSALYLCASSLEGGDYGYTFGSGTRLTVV.

The rearrangement joins TRBV10-3 to TRBJ1-1; D is ambiguous. CDR1 ENHRY and CDR2 SYGVKD come from the germline V gene. V lost 6 bases to trimming and J lost 0 bases, with 2 bases between them. The CDR3 is 11 amino acids. CDR3 nucleotide sequence: TGTGCCATCAGAGTGAACACTGAAGCTTTCTTT. It specifies CAIRVNTEAFF.

V is TRBV7-9 and J is TRBJ2-3, with TRBD2 matching over 9 bases. This CDR3 is built from 18 residues. J gave up 5 bases and V 2 bases, and 14 bases lay outside the gene matches. CDR1 is SEHNR, CDR2 FQNEAQ, per germline (reference sequence). CDR3 loop: CASSLRPLRLAGKDTQYF. As DNA, the CDR3 is TGTGCCAGCAGCTTAAGGCCCCTCCGGCTAGCGGGGAAAGATACGCAGTATTTT.

The genes are TRBV15 and TRBJ1-1; possibly TRBD1 for D (5 bases). Germline V gene lookup returns CDR1 LNHNV and CDR2 YYDKDF (reference sequence). This CDR3 contains 14 residues. With 5 bases removed from V and 3 bases from J, the gap between germline ends came to 13 bases. The CDR3 loop reads CATSVTPGDTEAFF. CDR3 in DNA: TGTGCCACCAGCGTGACCCCGGGGGACACTGAAGCTTTCTTT.

The chain uses TRBV13 and TRBJ2-5; TRBD2 matches 11 bases. Germline V gives CDR1 PRHDT, CDR2 FYEKMQ (reference sequence). V lost 6 bases and J lost 3; bases outside the gene matches: 3. This CDR3 contains 14 residues. The CDR3 DNA reads as TGTGCCAGCAGTTCTAGCGGGGGGAAAGAGACCCAGTACTTC. The encoded protein is CASSSSGGKETQYF.

The chain recombines TRBV29-1 with TRBJ2-5; D gene uncertain. Deletions cut 6 bases from V and 0 bases from J, with 38 bases between. There are 22 residues in the CDR3. The germline CDR1 and CDR2 sequences are SQVTM and ANQGSEA. This CDR3 reads CSVRRSQATWSNSTKYQETQYF. As DNA, the CDR3 is TGCAGCGTCCGAAGATCCCAGGCCACATGGTCCAATTCTACAAAGTACCAAGAGACCCAGTACTTC.

The J gene is TRBJ2-3, the V gene TRBV18, with TRBD1 matching 7 bases. The V gene's germline CDR1 is KGHSH and CDR2 LQKENI. The CDR3 sequence is 15 residues long. The trim removed 6 bases at V and 3 bases at J, leaving 9 bases unmatched. CDR3 protein: CASSETGEFTDTQYF. Here the CDR3 DNA reads TGTGCCAGCTCCGAAACAGGGGAGTTTACAGATACGCAGTATTTT.

The chain uses TRBV5-8 and TRBJ2-7, with TRBD1 matching 12 bases. Looked up from germline, CDR1 is SGHTS and CDR2 is YDEGEE. The V gene end was trimmed by 4 bases and the J gene end by 7 bases; junction bases not matched to a gene: 9. The CDR3 is 15 residues long. The CDR3, as DNA: TGTGCCAGCAGCGTAACGGGACAGGGGGCTTGGGAGCAGTACTTC. Translating gives CASSVTGQGAWEQYF.

A single count supports this clone. This sequence joins TRBV20-1 and TRBJ2-3; D not resolved. Per germline, CDR1 DFQATT and CDR2 SNEGSKA (reference sequence). This CDR3 contains 13 residues. Trimming shortened V by 3 bases and J by 2 bases, and 9 bases separated the two germline ends. CDR3 residues: CSASRLDTDTQYF. DNA of the CDR3: TGCAGTGCTAGTAGGCTAGACACAGATACGCAGTATTTT.

This sequence joins TRBV7-3 and TRBJ1-2, with 9 bases matching TRBD1. The V gene end was trimmed by 5 bases and the J gene end by 6 bases; junction bases not matched to a gene: 7. The CDR3 extends over 14 amino acids. CDR1 and CDR2 (germline): SGHTA, FQGTGA. This CDR3 is CASSDGWTGDGYTF. DNA for the CDR3: TGTGCCAGCAGCGACGGCTGGACAGGGGATGGCTACACCTTC.

This chain links TRBV11-2 with TRBJ2-7; 9 nucleotides align to TRBD1. Germline values: CDR1 SGHAT, CDR2 FQNNGV. Trimming took 6 bases from V and 6 from J; bases not matched to a gene: 18. This CDR3 region has 17 residues. The CDR3 coding sequence is TGTGCCAGCAGGGCTTTGCTCCGGGACAGGGAGTTTGGCGAGCAGTACTTC. This gives the protein CASRALLRDREFGEQYF.

J is TRBJ1-2 and V is TRBV19; 11 positions agree with TRBD1. The junction had 7 bases not matched to a gene; V was cut back by 5 bases and J by 5 bases. The CDR3 runs 15 residues. The germline V gene has CDR1 LNHDA and CDR2 SQIVND (reference sequence). CDR3 amino acids: CASSLGQGAQYGYTF. DNA of the CDR3: TGTGCCAGTAGTCTTGGACAGGGGGCGCAGTATGGCTACACCTTC.

This clone was counted a few times. This sequence joins TRBV10-1 and TRBJ2-1; TRBD2 matches 11 bases. V was pared by 1 base and J by 3 bases, with 8 bases of the junction left unmatched. This CDR3 contains 18 residues. The V gene's germline CDR1 is WNHNN and CDR2 SYGVQD (reference sequence). The CDR3 nucleotides are TGCGCCAGCAGTGAGTTTACCCTAGCGGGAGGACTCTACAATGAGCAGTTCTTC. It is translated as CASSEFTLAGGLYNEQFF.

This chain joins TRBV12-5 and TRBJ1-5; 7 nucleotides match TRBD1. The ends lost 6 bases at V and 0 bases at J; junction bases unmatched: 5. The CDR3 length is 15 residues. Germline V gene sequence: CDR1 LGHNT, CDR2 FRNRAP. The CDR3 bases are TGTGCTAGTGGCCCGGGACAGTATAGCAATCAGCCCCAGCATTTT. It codes for CASGPGQYSNQPQHF. The full variable domain, in which reference TRBV12-5 and TRBJ1-5 provide the parts outside the CDR3, is DARVTQTPRHKVTEMGQEVTMRCQPILGHNTVFWYRQTMMQGLELLAYFRNRAPLDDSGMPKDRFSAEMPDATLATLKIQPSEPRDSAVYFCASGPGQYSNQPQHFGDGTRLSIL.

This chain connects TRBV19 to TRBJ1-5; D is unclear. The CDR3 is made up of 15 amino acids. Germline CDR1 reads LNHDA; CDR2 reads SQIVND (reference sequence). V gave up 7 bases and J gave up 7 bases, with 20 bases separating them. CDR3 bases: TGTGCCAGTAACAGCGCAGGCAACCCCGGACAGCCCCAGCATTTT. It codes for CASNSAGNPGQPQHF.

This chain connects TRBV9 to TRBJ2-1; D gene ambiguous. CDR1 SGDLS and CDR2 YYNGEE come from the germline V gene. Trimming removed 0 bases at V and 8 bases at J, with 12 bases between. The CDR3 covers 14 residues. The CDR3 region has the DNA TGTGCCAGCAGCGTAGTCCCGGCCTCGGATGAGCAGTTCTTC. Translation: CASSVVPASDEQFF. Full variable domain (missing parts from reference TRBV9 and TRBJ2-1): DSGVTQTPKHLITATGQRVTLRCSPRSGDLSVYWYQQSLDQGLQFLIQYYNGEERAKGNILERFSAQQFPDLHSELNLSSLELGDSALYFCASSVVPASDEQFFGPGTRLTVL.

The chain has TRBV19 and TRBJ2-7, with a tentative D call TRBD2 (5 bases). Germline CDR1 is LNHDA and CDR2 is SQIVND (reference sequence). The CDR3 totals 14 residues. Trimming took 3 bases from V and 7 from J, leaving 16 bases between them. CDR3 in amino acids: CASSISEGVGEQYF. The CDR3 bases are TGTGCCAGTAGTATTTCCGAGGGAGTGGGTGAGCAGTACTTC.

The gene calls are TRBV6-5 and TRBJ2-7, with D tentatively TRBD1 (6 bases). The germline CDR1 and CDR2 sequences are MNHEY and SVGAGI. The CDR3 runs to 15 residues. Trimming stripped 5 bases from V and 3 bases from J, with 17 bases between. The CDR3 DNA follows: TGTGCCAGCAGTAATCCCCGGGACACGAACTACGAGCAGTACTTC. Protein: CASSNPRDTNYEQYF.

Only one count was recorded for this clone. The J gene is TRBJ1-5, the V gene TRBV5-5; D call uncertain. CDR3 size: 13 residues. V dropped 0 bases and J dropped 12 bases, with 13 bases sitting between them. Germline lookup yields CDR1 SGHKS and CDR2 YYEKEE (reference sequence). The CDR3 DNA reads TGTGCCAGCAGCTTGGTAACAGTCAGCGTCCAGCATTTT. This encodes CASSLVTVSVQHF.

This chain links TRBV25-1 with TRBJ2-3; D possibly uses TRBD1 or TRBD2 (5 bases each). Germline loops: CDR1 MGHDK, CDR2 SYGVNS. The CDR3 has 15 amino acids. Trimming left V 6 bases short and J 2 bases short, with 15 bases between. The CDR3 spells CASRGSWGSTDTQYF. CDR3 coding DNA: TGTGCCAGCAGGGGCAGCTGGGGGTCCACAGATACGCAGTATTTT.

The V call is TRBV5-4, the J call TRBJ2-3; 8 nucleotides line up with TRBD2. V lost 0 bases to trimming and J lost 6 bases; unmatched junction nucleotides: 6. The germline CDR1 and CDR2 sequences are SGHNT and YYREEE (reference sequence). The CDR3 spans 15 residues. The CDR3 region is CASSLDGGGRDTQYF. Here the CDR3 DNA reads TGTGCCAGCAGCTTGGATGGCGGGGGGCGGGATACGCAGTATTTT.

The chain joins TRBV2 to TRBJ2-2; D might be TRBD1 or TRBD2, each matching 6 bases. CDR1 SNHLY and CDR2 FYNNEI come from the germline V gene. V was trimmed by 7 bases and J by 1 base, leaving 13 bases between them. This CDR3 contains 15 residues. The DNA for the CDR3 is TGTGCCAGCACCCCGGGGGCATTGAACACCGGGGAGCTGTTTTTT. Amino acids: CASTPGALNTGELFF.

This chain uses TRBV7-9 with TRBJ2-3; unclear D gene. The germline CDR1 and CDR2 sequences are SEHNR and FQNEAQ (reference sequence). This CDR3 has 15 amino acids. Deletions cut 0 bases from V and 0 bases from J, with 7 bases between. This chain's CDR3 is CASSLAELSTDTQYF. The DNA for the CDR3 is TGTGCCAGCAGCTTAGCAGAGCTAAGCACAGATACGCAGTATTTT.